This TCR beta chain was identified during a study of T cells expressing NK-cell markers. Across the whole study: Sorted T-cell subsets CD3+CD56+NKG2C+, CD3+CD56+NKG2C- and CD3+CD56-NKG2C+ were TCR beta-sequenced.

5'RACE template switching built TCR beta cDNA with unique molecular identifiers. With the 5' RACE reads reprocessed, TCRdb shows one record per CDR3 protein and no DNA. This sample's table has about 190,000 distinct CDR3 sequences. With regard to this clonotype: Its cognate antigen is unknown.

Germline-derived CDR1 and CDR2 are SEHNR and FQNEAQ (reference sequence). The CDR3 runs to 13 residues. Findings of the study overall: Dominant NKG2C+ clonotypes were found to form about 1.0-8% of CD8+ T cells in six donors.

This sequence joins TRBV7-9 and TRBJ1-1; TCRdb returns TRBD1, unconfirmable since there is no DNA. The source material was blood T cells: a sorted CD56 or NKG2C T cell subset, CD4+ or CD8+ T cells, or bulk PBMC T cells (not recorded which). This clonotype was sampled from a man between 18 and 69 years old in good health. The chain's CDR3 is CASSRAGSTEAFF.